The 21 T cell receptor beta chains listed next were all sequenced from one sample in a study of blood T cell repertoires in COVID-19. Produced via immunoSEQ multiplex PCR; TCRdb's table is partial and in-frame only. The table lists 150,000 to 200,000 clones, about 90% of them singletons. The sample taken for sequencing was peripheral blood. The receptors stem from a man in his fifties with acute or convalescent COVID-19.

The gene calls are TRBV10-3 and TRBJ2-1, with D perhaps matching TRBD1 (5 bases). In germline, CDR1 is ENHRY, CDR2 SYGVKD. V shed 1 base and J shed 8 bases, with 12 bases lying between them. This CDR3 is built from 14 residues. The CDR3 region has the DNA TGTGCCATCAGTGAGTTGATAGGGGCTTATGAGCAGTTCTTC. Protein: CAISELIGAYEQFF.

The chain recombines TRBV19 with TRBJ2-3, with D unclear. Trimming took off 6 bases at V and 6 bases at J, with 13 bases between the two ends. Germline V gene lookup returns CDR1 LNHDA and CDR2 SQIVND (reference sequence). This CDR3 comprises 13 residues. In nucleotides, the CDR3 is TGTGCCAGTAGACTACCGGCCGGGGATACGCAGTATTTT. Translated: CASRLPAGDTQYF. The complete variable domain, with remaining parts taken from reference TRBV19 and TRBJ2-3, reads DGGITQSPKYLFRKEGQNVTLSCEQNLNHDAMYWYRQDPGQGLRLIYYSQIVNDFQKGDIAEGYSVSREKKESFPLTVTSAQKNPTAFYLCASRLPAGDTQYFGPGTRLTVL.

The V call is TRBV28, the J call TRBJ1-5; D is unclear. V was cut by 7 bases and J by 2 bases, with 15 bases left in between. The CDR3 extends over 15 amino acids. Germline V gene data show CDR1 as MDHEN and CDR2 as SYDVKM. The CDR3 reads CASNPPSSGNQPQHF. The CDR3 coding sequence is TGTGCCAGCAACCCCCCATCCTCGGGCAATCAGCCCCAGCATTTT.

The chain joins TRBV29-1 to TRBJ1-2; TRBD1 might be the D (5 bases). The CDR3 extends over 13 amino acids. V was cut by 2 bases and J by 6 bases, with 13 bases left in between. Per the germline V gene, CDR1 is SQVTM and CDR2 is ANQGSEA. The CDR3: CSVEKGRVDGYTF. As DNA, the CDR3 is TGCAGCGTTGAAAAGGGGAGGGTGGATGGCTACACCTTC.

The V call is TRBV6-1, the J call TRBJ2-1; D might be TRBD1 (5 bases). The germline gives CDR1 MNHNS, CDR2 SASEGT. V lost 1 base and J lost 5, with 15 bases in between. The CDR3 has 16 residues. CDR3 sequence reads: CASSEEVWTPHNEQFF. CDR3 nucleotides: TGTGCCAGCAGTGAAGAGGTCTGGACACCGCACAATGAGCAGTTCTTC.

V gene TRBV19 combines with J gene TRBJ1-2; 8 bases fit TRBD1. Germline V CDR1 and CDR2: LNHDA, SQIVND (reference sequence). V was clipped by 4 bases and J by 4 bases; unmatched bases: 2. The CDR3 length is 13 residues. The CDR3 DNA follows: TGTGCCAGTAGTACAGGGGGCTTCTATGGCTACACCTTC. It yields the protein CASSTGGFYGYTF.

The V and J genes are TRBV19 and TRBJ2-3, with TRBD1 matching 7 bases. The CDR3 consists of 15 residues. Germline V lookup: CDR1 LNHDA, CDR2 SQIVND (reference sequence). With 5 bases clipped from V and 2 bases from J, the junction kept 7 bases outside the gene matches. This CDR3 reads CASSPLGTDTDTQYF. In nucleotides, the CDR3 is TGTGCCAGTAGTCCGCTCGGGACAGACACAGATACGCAGTATTTT. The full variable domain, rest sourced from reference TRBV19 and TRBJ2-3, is DGGITQSPKYLFRKEGQNVTLSCEQNLNHDAMYWYRQDPGQGLRLIYYSQIVNDFQKGDIAEGYSVSREKKESFPLTVTSAQKNPTAFYLCASSPLGTDTDTQYFGPGTRLTVL.

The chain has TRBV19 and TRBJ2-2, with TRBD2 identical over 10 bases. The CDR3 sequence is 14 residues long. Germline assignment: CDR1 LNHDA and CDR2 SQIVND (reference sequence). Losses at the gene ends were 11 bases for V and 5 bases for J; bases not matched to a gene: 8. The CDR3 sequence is CACTSGAATGELFF. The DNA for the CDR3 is TGTGCCTGCACTAGCGGGGCCGCTACCGGGGAGCTGTTTTTT.

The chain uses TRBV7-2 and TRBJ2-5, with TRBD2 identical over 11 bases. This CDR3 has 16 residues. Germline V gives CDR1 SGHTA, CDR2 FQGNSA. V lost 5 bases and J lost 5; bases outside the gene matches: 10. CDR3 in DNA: TGTGCCAGCAGCGTTTACGGGACTAGCGGTCTGGAGACCCAGTACTTC. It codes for CASSVYGTSGLETQYF.

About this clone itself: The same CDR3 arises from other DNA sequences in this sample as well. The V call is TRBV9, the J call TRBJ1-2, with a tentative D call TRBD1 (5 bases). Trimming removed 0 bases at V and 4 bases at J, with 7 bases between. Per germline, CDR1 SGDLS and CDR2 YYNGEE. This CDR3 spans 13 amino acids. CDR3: CASSVGGGYGYTF. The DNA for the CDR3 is TGTGCCAGCAGCGTAGGGGGGGGCTATGGCTACACCTTC.

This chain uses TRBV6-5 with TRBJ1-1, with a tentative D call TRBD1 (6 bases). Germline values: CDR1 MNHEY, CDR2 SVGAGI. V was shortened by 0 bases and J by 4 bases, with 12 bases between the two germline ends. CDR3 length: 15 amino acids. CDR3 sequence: CASSYSPGVPTEAFF. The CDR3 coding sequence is TGTGCCAGCAGTTACTCACCAGGGGTCCCCACTGAAGCTTTCTTT.

The CDR3, as DNA: TGTGCCAGTAGTATTTGGGGCCATAGCAATCAGCCCCAGCATTTT. Encoded protein: CASSIWGHSNQPQHF. The chain joins TRBV19 to TRBJ1-5; D perhaps matches TRBD1 (5 bases). The CDR3 consists of 15 residues. Per germline, CDR1 LNHDA and CDR2 SQIVND (reference sequence). With 3 bases removed from V and 0 bases from J, the gap between germline ends came to 9 bases. Drawing the rest from reference TRBV19 and TRBJ1-5, the complete variable domain is DGGITQSPKYLFRKEGQNVTLSCEQNLNHDAMYWYRQDPGQGLRLIYYSQIVNDFQKGDIAEGYSVSREKKESFPLTVTSAQKNPTAFYLCASSIWGHSNQPQHFGDGTRLSIL.

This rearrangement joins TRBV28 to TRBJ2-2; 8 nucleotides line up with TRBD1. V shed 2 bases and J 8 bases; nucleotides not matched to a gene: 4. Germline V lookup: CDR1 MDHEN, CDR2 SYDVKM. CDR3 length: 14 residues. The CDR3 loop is CASSLGQGAGELFF. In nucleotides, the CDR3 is TGTGCCAGCAGTTTAGGACAGGGAGCAGGGGAGCTGTTTTTT.

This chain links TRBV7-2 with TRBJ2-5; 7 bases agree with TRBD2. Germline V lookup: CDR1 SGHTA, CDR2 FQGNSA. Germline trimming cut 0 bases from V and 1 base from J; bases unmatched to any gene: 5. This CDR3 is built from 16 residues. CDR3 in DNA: TGTGCCAGCAGCTTAGCGAGAGCGGGGCCCCAAGAGACCCAGTACTTC. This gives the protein CASSLARAGPQETQYF. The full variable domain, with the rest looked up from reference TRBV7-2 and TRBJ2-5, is GAGVSQSPSNKVTEKGKDVELRCDPISGHTALYWYRQSLGQGLEFLIYFQGNSAPDKSGLPSDRFSAERTGGSVSTLTIQRTQQEDSAVYLCASSLARAGPQETQYFGPGTRLLVL.

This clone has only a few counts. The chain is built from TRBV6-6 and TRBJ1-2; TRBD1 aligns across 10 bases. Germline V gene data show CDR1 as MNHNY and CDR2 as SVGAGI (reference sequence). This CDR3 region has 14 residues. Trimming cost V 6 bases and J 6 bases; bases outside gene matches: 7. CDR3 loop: CASRGTGEFNGYTF. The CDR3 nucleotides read TGTGCCAGCAGGGGGACAGGGGAATTTAATGGCTACACCTTC.

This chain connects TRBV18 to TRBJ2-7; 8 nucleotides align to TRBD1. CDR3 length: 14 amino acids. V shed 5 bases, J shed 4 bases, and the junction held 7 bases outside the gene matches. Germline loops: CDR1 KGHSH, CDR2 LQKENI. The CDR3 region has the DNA TGTGCCAGCTCATACGGACAGGGTGATTACGAGCAGTACTTC. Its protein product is CASSYGQGDYEQYF.

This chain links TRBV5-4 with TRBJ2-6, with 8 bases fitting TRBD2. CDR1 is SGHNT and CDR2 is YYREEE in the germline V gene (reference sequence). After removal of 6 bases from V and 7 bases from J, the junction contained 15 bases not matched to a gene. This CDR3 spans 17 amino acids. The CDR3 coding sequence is TGTGCCAGCATGACCACGGGCCGGGGGGGGTTAGCCAACGTCCTGACTTTC. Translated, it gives CASMTTGRGGLANVLTF.

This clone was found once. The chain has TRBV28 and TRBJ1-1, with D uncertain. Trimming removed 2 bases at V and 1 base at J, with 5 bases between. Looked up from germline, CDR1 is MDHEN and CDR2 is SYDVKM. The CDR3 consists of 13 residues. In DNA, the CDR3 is TGTGCCAGCAGTTTACGTAGGAACACTGAAGCTTTCTTT. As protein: CASSLRRNTEAFF. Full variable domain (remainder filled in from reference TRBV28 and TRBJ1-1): DVKVTQSSRYLVKRTGEKVFLECVQDMDHENMFWYRQDPGLGLRLIYFSYDVKMKEKGDIPEGYSVSREKKERFSLILESASTNQTSMYLCASSLRRNTEAFFGQGTRLTVV.

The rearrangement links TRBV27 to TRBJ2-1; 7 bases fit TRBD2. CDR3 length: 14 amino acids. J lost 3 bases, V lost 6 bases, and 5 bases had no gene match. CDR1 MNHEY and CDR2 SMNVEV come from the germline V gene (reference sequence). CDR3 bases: TGTGCCAGCAGCTGGGGGGGTTTCTACAATGAGCAGTTCTTC. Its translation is CASSWGGFYNEQFF.

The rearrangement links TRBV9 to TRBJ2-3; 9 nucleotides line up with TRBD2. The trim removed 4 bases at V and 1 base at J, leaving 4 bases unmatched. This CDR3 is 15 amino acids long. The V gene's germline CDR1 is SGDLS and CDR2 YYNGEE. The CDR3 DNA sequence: TGTGCCAGCAGCCCATTAGCGGGAGGCACAGATACGCAGTATTTT. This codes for CASSPLAGGTDTQYF.

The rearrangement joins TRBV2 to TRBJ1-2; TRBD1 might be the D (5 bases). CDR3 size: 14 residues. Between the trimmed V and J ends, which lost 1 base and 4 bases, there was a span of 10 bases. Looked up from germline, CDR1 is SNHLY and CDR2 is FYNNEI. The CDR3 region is CASSEGRGSYGYTF. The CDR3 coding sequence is TGTGCCAGCAGTGAAGGGCGGGGGTCCTATGGCTACACCTTC. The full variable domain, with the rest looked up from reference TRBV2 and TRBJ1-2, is EPEVTQTPSHQVTQMGQEVILRCVPISNHLYFYWYRQILGQKVEFLVSFYNNEISEKSEIFDDQFSVERPDGSNFTLKIRSTKLEDSAMYFCASSEGRGSYGYTFGSGTRLTVV.